Each of the 23 T cell receptor beta chains below was sequenced from the same sample in a study of blood T cell repertoires in COVID-19. The repertoire was sequenced with immunoSEQ multiplex PCR; TCRdb's copy has only in-frame clones and lacks some. The table includes 150,000 to 200,000 clones, about 78% detected once. Sequencing was performed on PBMCs or T cells enriched from blood (not recorded which). The receptors here all came from a woman aged 45-65 years who had recovered from COVID-19.

V gene TRBV28 combines with J gene TRBJ1-2; D remains unclear. V was pared by 2 bases and J by 4 bases, with 20 bases between. This CDR3 spans 17 amino acids. Germline CDR1 reads MDHEN; CDR2 reads SYDVKM. The DNA of the CDR3 is TGTGCCAGCAGTTTAGGAGGATTTGGGAGGTCCCCCTATGGCTACACCTTC. Translated: CASSLGGFGRSPYGYTF.

This clone was observed many times. At the DNA level, this CDR3 is encoded by other sequences in the same sample as well. This sequence joins TRBV6-2 or TRBV6-3 and TRBJ2-1; D uncertain. This CDR3 region has 11 residues. The germline gives CDR1 MNHEY, CDR2 SVGEGT. V lost 5 bases, J lost 6 bases, and 5 bases lay in between. The CDR3 sequence is CASSPLNEQFF. The CDR3 bases are TGTGCCAGCAGTCCCCTCAATGAGCAGTTCTTC.

V gene TRBV11-2 combines with J gene TRBJ2-7; no reliable D call. Germline CDR1 and CDR2: SGHAT and FQNNGV. V shed 6 bases and J shed 0 bases, with 12 bases lying between them. The CDR3 has 14 amino acids. DNA for the CDR3: TGTGCCAGCAGGCAGGATCCCCTCTCCTACGAGCAGTACTTC. This sequence encodes CASRQDPLSYEQYF.

The J gene is TRBJ1-1, the V gene TRBV28, with unresolved D. The CDR3 contains 11 residues. V gave up 6 bases and J gave up 5 bases, with 7 bases separating them. From germline, CDR1 is MDHEN and CDR2 SYDVKM. Written as DNA, the CDR3 is TGTGCCAGCAGGGAGGCTACTGAAGCTTTCTTT. Residues: CASREATEAFF.

V usage is TRBV14 and J usage is TRBJ2-7; 9 bases fit TRBD1. From germline, CDR1 is SGHDN and CDR2 FVKESK. The CDR3 runs 15 residues. The V and J ends lost 6 bases and 3 bases, in that order; junction bases with no gene match: 9. CDR3 DNA: TGTGCCAGCAGTTTACCCGGGACAGGGTTCTACGAGCAGTACTTC. Translation: CASSLPGTGFYEQYF.

V usage is TRBV7-9 and J usage is TRBJ2-3; 13 bases agree with TRBD2. The length of the CDR3 is 16 residues. Germline trimming cut 5 bases from V and 6 bases from J; bases unmatched to any gene: 8. Per the germline V gene, CDR1 is SEHNR and CDR2 is FQNEAQ (reference sequence). CDR3 region: CASSPLGTSGKDTQYF. The CDR3 nucleotides are TGTGCCAGCAGCCCCCTCGGGACTAGCGGGAAGGATACGCAGTATTTT.

V is TRBV6-4 and J is TRBJ2-2; D not resolved. CDR1 and CDR2 (germline): MRHNA, SNTAGT. Between the trimmed V and J ends, which lost 4 bases and 4 bases, there was a span of 7 bases. The CDR3 is made up of 13 amino acids. CDR3 sequence: CASSAQSTGELFF. CDR3 sequence (DNA): TGTGCCAGCAGTGCCCAGTCCACCGGGGAGCTGTTTTTT.

The chain carries TRBV19 and TRBJ2-7, with D possibly TRBD1 on 6 matching bases. Germline CDR1 is LNHDA and CDR2 is SQIVND (reference sequence). The CDR3 consists of 16 residues. V lost 4 bases and J 4 bases, leaving 20 bases between the germline ends. The CDR3 protein is CASSTTVRTGQYEQYF. Written as DNA, the CDR3 is TGTGCCAGTAGTACCACAGTACGCACCGGACAGTACGAGCAGTACTTC.

The chain uses TRBV18 and TRBJ2-5; D might be TRBD1 (6 bases). Per the germline V gene, CDR1 is KGHSH and CDR2 is LQKENI. The CDR3 runs 17 residues. The germline V and J ends were trimmed by 6 bases and 5 bases, with 25 bases remaining between them. CDR3 nucleotides: TGTGCCAGCTCCCTCAGCGTTAGTGCCTACCAGGGGGAGACCCAGTACTTC. Protein: CASSLSVSAYQGETQYF.

This rearrangement joins TRBV6-5 to TRBJ2-7; the D gene is possibly TRBD1 (6 bases). Germline-derived CDR1 and CDR2 are MNHEY and SVGAGI. Deletions cut 0 bases from V and 2 bases from J, with 8 bases between. This CDR3 has 14 residues. The CDR3 is CASSYSAGAYEQYF. The DNA for the CDR3 is TGTGCCAGCAGTTACTCGGCAGGGGCCTACGAGCAGTACTTC.

The chain links TRBV12-5 to TRBJ1-1; no clear D. The V and J ends lost 7 bases and 6 bases respectively, with 6 bases between them. The germline V gene encodes CDR1 LGHNT and CDR2 FRNRAP. This CDR3 contains 10 residues. The CDR3 spells CASVPSEAFF. The CDR3 DNA reads TGTGCTAGTGTCCCCTCTGAAGCTTTCTTT.

This clone was picked up one time. V is TRBV28 and J is TRBJ2-7, with 9 bases aligning to TRBD2. V was clipped by 0 bases and J by 2 bases; unmatched bases: 2. Germline values: CDR1 MDHEN, CDR2 SYDVKM. The CDR3 is 15 residues long. CDR3: CASSLWTSGTYEQYF. The CDR3 DNA reads as TGTGCCAGCAGTTTATGGACTAGCGGAACCTACGAGCAGTACTTC.

The rearrangement uses TRBV2 and TRBJ2-2; tentatively, D is TRBD2 (5 bases). This CDR3 has 14 amino acids. The V gene's germline CDR1 is SNHLY and CDR2 FYNNEI. The V end lost 5 bases, the J end lost 8 bases, and 15 bases lay between the germline ends. The CDR3 DNA sequence: TGTGCCAGCAGTAGTGTGGGAGTCTCTGGGGAGCTGTTTTTT. It translates to CASSSVGVSGELFF.

This clone was found a few times. The chain joins TRBV5-6 to TRBJ2-1; no clear D gene. Germline CDR1 is SGHDT and CDR2 is YYEEEE. The length of the CDR3 is 12 residues. V gave up 4 bases and J gave up 6 bases, with 8 bases separating them. CDR3 amino acids: CASSPRLNEQFF. CDR3 nucleotides: TGTGCCAGCAGCCCTCGACTCAATGAGCAGTTCTTC.

The CDR3 loop is CASSQTGNTEAFF. As DNA, the CDR3 is TGTGCCAGCAGCCAGACAGGGAACACTGAAGCTTTCTTT. The genes are TRBV9 and TRBJ1-1, with D possibly TRBD1 on 6 matching bases. Looked up from germline, CDR1 is SGDLS and CDR2 is YYNGEE. V gave up 4 bases and J gave up 1 base, with 8 bases separating them. This CDR3 contains 13 residues.

The chain employs TRBV6-5 and TRBJ2-7, with 7 bases matching TRBD2. The junction had 10 bases not matched to a gene; V was cut back by 7 bases and J by 4 bases. The CDR3 covers 14 residues. Germline CDR1 reads MNHEY; CDR2 reads SVGAGI. The CDR3 DNA sequence: TGTGCCAGCATGCCCCTAGTCGGGGGGTACGAGCAGTACTTC. Translation gives CASMPLVGGYEQYF.

This CDR3 is CASSGLAGGYNEQFF. The CDR3 bases are TGTGCCAGCAGCGGACTAGCGGGCGGCTACAATGAGCAGTTCTTC. The V and J genes are TRBV9 and TRBJ2-1; 10 positions match TRBD2. CDR1 and CDR2 from the germline V gene are SGDLS and YYNGEE. The J segment lost 3 bases and the V segment lost 3 bases, leaving 3 bases of the junction unmatched. CDR3 size: 15 residues.

In its sample, this clone was seen a few times. The chain combines TRBV11-3 with TRBJ2-2; 8 bases map to TRBD2. The V and J ends lost 6 bases and 3 bases, in that order; junction bases with no gene match: 9. CDR3 length: 16 amino acids. Germline V gene data show CDR1 as SGHNT and CDR2 as YENEEA. For the CDR3, the DNA is TGTGCCAGCAGTTCCGACGGGAGGGCAGACACCGGGGAGCTGTTTTTT. Translation: CASSSDGRADTGELFF.

The V and J genes are TRBV5-8 and TRBJ1-2, with D possibly being TRBD1 (5 bases). Germline V lookup: CDR1 SGHTS, CDR2 YDEGEE. The V end was cut by 5 bases, the J end by 8 bases, with 10 bases between. The CDR3 contains 11 residues. The CDR3 is CASRRGSGYTF. The DNA of the CDR3 is TGTGCCAGCAGGCGGGGGTCCGGCTACACCTTC.

V and J are TRBV7-8 and TRBJ1-5; 7 nucleotides align to TRBD1. J was trimmed by 10 bases and V by 4 bases; bases with no gene match: 16. Germline CDR1 SGHVS, CDR2 FQNEAQ. The CDR3 spans 16 residues. The CDR3 loop is CASSSTPTGFFLPQHF. The CDR3 DNA sequence: TGTGCCAGCAGCTCCACTCCGACAGGGTTTTTCCTTCCCCAGCATTTT.

V gene TRBV5-1 combines with J gene TRBJ2-7, with D maybe TRBD1 (6 bases). CDR1 and CDR2 (germline): SGHRS, YFSETQ. This CDR3 spans 15 amino acids. V lost 0 bases to trimming and J lost 1 base, with 11 bases between them. CDR3 residues: CASSLDPGESYEQYF. CDR3 sequence (DNA): TGCGCCAGCAGCTTGGATCCAGGGGAGTCCTACGAGCAGTACTTC.

This chain connects TRBV19 to TRBJ2-7; possibly TRBD1 for D (5 bases). The CDR3 length is 14 residues. Germline-derived CDR1 and CDR2 are LNHDA and SQIVND (reference sequence). V lost 1 base to trimming and J lost 2 bases, with 9 bases between them. The CDR3 region has the DNA TGTGCCAGTAGTATAGGACAGCCGCCCTACGAGCAGTACTTC. This codes for CASSIGQPPYEQYF. The entire variable domain, with the rest obtained from reference TRBV19 and TRBJ2-7, is as follows: DGGITQSPKYLFRKEGQNVTLSCEQNLNHDAMYWYRQDPGQGLRLIYYSQIVNDFQKGDIAEGYSVSREKKESFPLTVTSAQKNPTAFYLCASSIGQPPYEQYFGPGTRLTVT.

V is TRBV27 and J is TRBJ1-1; tentative D call: TRBD1 (6 bases). Between the trimmed V and J ends, which lost 4 bases and 5 bases, there was a span of 14 bases. Germline CDR1 MNHEY, CDR2 SMNVEV (reference sequence). The CDR3 contains 14 residues. The CDR3 DNA is TGTGCCAGCAGTTCCACAGGGTTGTTGACTGAAGCTTTCTTT. Residues: CASSSTGLLTEAFF.